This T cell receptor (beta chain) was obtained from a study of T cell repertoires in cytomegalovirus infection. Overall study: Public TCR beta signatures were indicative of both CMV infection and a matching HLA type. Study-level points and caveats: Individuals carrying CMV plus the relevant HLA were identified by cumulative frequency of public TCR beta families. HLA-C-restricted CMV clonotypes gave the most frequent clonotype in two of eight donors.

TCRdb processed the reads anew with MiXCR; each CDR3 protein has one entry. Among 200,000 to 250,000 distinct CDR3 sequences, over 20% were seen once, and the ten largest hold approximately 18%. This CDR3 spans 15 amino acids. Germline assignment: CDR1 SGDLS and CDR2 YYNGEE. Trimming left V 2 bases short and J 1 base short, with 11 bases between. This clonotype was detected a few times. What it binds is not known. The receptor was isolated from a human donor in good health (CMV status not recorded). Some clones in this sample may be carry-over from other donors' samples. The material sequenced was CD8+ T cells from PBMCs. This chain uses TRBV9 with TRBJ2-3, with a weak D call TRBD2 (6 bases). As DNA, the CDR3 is TGTGCCAGCAGCGTCTGGGGAGGAGGCACAGATACGCAGTATTTT. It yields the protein CASSVWGGGTDTQYF.